In this sample, the clone carrying this T cell receptor beta chain turned up a few times. The antigen is not known. Primers included in the PCR were 60 Vbeta and 13 Jbeta primers. The protocol was immunoSEQ multiplex PCR, while the TCRdb copy is restricted to in-frame clones and leaves out a portion. The table has just over 150,000 clones, around 84% seen once. The sample originates from a study of cytomegalovirus exposure and HLA in healthy donors. Broader study findings: Cytomegalovirus-associated TCR beta chains were listed, numbering 150 to 200. From TCR beta sequences, most subjects' HLA-A and HLA-B alleles were reportedly predicted accurately. Earlier results showed most TCR beta V segments being productive about 87% or about 30% of the time.

Germline loops: CDR1 SGDLS, CDR2 YYNGEE. Germline trimming cut 1 base from V and 4 bases from J; bases unmatched to any gene: 2. The CDR3 extends over 15 amino acids. The gene calls are TRBV9 and TRBJ2-3; TRBD2 matches 11 bases. Source material: PBMCs. This TCR derives from a woman between 40 and 55 years old in good health and CMV-seronegative. CDR3 amino acids: CASSVFSGGADTQYF. The CDR3 nucleotides are TGTGCCAGCAGCGTATTTAGCGGGGGGGCAGATACGCAGTATTTT.